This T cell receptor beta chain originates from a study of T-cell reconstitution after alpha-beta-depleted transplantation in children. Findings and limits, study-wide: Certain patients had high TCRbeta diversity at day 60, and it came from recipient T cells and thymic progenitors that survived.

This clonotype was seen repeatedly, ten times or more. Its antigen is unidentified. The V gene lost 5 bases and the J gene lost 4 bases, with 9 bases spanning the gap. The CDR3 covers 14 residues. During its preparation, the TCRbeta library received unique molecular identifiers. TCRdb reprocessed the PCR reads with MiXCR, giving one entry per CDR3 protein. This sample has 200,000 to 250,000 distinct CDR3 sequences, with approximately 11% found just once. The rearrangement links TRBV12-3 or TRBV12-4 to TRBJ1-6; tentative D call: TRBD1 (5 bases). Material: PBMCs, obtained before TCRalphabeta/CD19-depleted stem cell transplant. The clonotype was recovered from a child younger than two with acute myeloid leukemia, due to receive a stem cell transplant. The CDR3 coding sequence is TGTGCCAGCAGTGAGCAGGGTTATAATTCACCCCTCCACTTT. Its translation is CASSEQGYNSPLHF.